This TCR beta chain was documented in a study of regulatory T cells in long-lasting Graves disease. Study summary: A definition of persistent Graves' disease required over 5 years of antithyroid drugs plus positive TSH receptor antibodies.

For this clonotype: Its antigen is undetermined.

General observations from the study: Persistent disease preferred TRBV28, TRBJ1-2 and TRBJ2-5; new disease, TRBV20-1 and TRBJ2-1.

This sample's time point: persistent/refractory GD, antithyroid drugs over 5 years with positive TRAb. Isolated PBMC RNA provided the starting material for the TCR library. Graves' disease diagnoses used American Thyroid Association guidelines. Trimming stripped 6 bases from V and 1 base from J, with 21 bases between. The CDR3 is 18 amino acids. Through Arm-PCR of CDR3 regions and iRepertoire HTBI primers, TCR beta libraries were built. The authors' processing: Samples collectively showed approximately 62 TRBV and approximately 14 TRBJ segments. MiXCR, applied by TCRdb to the multiplex PCR reads, yields one record per CDR3 protein. The V and J calls come from TCRdb's annotation, not from the publication. In the table there are 400,000 to 500,000 distinct CDR3 sequences, roughly 21% of which are singletons.

The J gene is TRBJ2-2, the V gene TRBV12-3 or TRBV12-4, with D possibly matching TRBD2 (7 bases). The receptor was isolated from a female donor with Graves disease. Sequencing used peripheral blood mononuclear cells (PBMCs), obtained when the disease was refractory, from a patient treated with antithyroid drugs. CDR3 nucleotides: TGTGCCAGCAGGGGGGACAATCAGGGGAGGGGGAACACCGGGGAGCTGTTTTTT. This gives the protein CASRGDNQGRGNTGELFF.